This T cell receptor (beta chain) emerged from a study of identical twins. Whole-study findings and limits: One should note that invariant MAIT and iNKT cells could partly confound zero-insertion analyses. Out-of-frame alpha sequences shared by twins showed excess low generation probability.

This clonotype was observed a few times. The antigen remains unidentified. The V gene's germline CDR1 is KGHSH and CDR2 LQKENI. The CDR3 is 17 residues long. V was clipped by 3 bases and J by 0 bases; unmatched bases: 5. TCRdb reprocessed the 5' RACE reads via MiXCR and lists one record per CDR3 protein. The repertoire holds about 700,000 distinct CDR3 sequences, with 8.5% to 9.5% as singletons. This same sample was also taken into another study, of yellow fever vaccine responses in identical twins. That source notes: On the reported evidence, twins' vaccine T cell responses seemed partly convergent and partly personalized.

The chain joins TRBV18 to TRBJ2-7; 13 nucleotides line up with TRBD2. This TCR derives from a woman younger than 35 in good health. Specimen: PBMCs. Written as DNA, the CDR3 is TGTGCCAGCTCACCGGGACTAGCGGGGACGAGCTCCTACGAGCAGTACTTC. Translation: CASSPGLAGTSSYEQYF. The full variable domain, rest sourced from reference TRBV18 and TRBJ2-7, is NAGVMQNPRHLVRRRGQEARLRCSPMKGHSHVYWYRQLPEEGLKFMVYLQKENIIDESGMPKERFSAEFPKEGPSILRIQQVVRGDSAAYFCASSPGLAGTSSYEQYFGPGTRLTVT.